These 20 T cell receptor beta chains came from one sample sequenced in a study of T cell responses to AZD1222 COVID-19 vaccine. Assay: immunoSEQ multiplex PCR; the TCRdb copy retains only in-frame clones and omits some. This table has around 260,000 clones, approximately 95% appearing once. The material sequenced was peripheral blood, taken on day 0 of AZD1222 vaccination. The receptors shown here come from an adult in good health.

Only one count was recorded for this clone. This chain uses TRBV10-3 with TRBJ2-3; TRBD2 aligns across 12 bases. With V trimmed by 2 bases and J by 5 bases, 5 bases remained unmatched. Per germline, CDR1 ENHRY and CDR2 SYGVKD. This CDR3 contains 16 residues. The CDR3 reads CAISETLAGGEDTQYF. Written as DNA, the CDR3 is TGTGCCATCAGTGAGACCCTAGCGGGAGGGGAAGATACGCAGTATTTT.

The chain has TRBV2 and TRBJ1-3, with no clear D. Trimming removed 10 bases at V and 4 bases at J, with 5 bases between. Germline-derived CDR1 and CDR2 are SNHLY and FYNNEI. CDR3 size: 10 residues. Here the CDR3 DNA reads TGTGCCACCGAAGGAAACACCATATATTTT. It yields the protein CATEGNTIYF. Full variable domain (outside the CDR3, taken from reference TRBV2 and TRBJ1-3): EPEVTQTPSHQVTQMGQEVILRCVPISNHLYFYWYRQILGQKVEFLVSFYNNEISEKSEIFDDQFSVERPDGSNFTLKIRSTKLEDSAMYFCATEGNTIYFGEGSWLTVV.

This sequence joins TRBV7-3 and TRBJ1-3; 10 bases are shared with TRBD1. J lost 8 bases, V lost 6 bases, and 19 bases had no gene match. From germline, CDR1 is SGHTA and CDR2 FQGTGA. The CDR3 sequence is 18 residues long. CDR3 in DNA: TGTGCCAGCAGGCACACGAGGGACAGGGGTGGTAAATCGGACACCATATATTTT. Translating gives CASRHTRDRGGKSDTIYF.

The chain employs TRBV6-6 and TRBJ2-7; D gene ambiguous. The germline V and J ends were trimmed by 7 bases and 2 bases, with 9 bases remaining between them. The germline CDR1 and CDR2 sequences are MNHNY and SVGAGI (reference sequence). The length of the CDR3 is 12 residues. The CDR3 sequence is CASTDTAYEQYF. The DNA for the CDR3 is TGTGCCAGCACCGACACCGCCTACGAGCAGTACTTC.

This chain links TRBV13 with TRBJ1-2; a possible D gene is TRBD1 (5 bases). V was shortened by 2 bases and J by 5 bases, with 15 bases between the two germline ends. The germline gives CDR1 PRHDT, CDR2 FYEKMQ (reference sequence). CDR3 length: 15 amino acids. Written as DNA, the CDR3 is TGTGCCAGCAGCTTACGGGGACCGTCGGTTTATGGCTACACCTTC. Translation: CASSLRGPSVYGYTF.

The genes are TRBV3-1 (or the pseudogene TRBV3-2) and TRBJ1-2; D might be TRBD1 (6 bases). Germline-derived CDR1 and CDR2 are LGHDT and YNNKEL (reference sequence). V was pared by 2 bases and J by 4 bases, with 14 bases between. The CDR3 length is 15 residues. CDR3 sequence reads: CASSQPGVGSYGYTF. Written as DNA, the CDR3 is TGTGCCAGCAGCCAACCAGGGGTGGGGAGCTATGGCTACACCTTC.

The CDR3 DNA follows: TGTGCCAGCAGCTTGGCAGGGTCCCTGGGCGAGCAGTACTTC. Protein product: CASSLAGSLGEQYF. The V call is TRBV7-9, the J call TRBJ2-7; TRBD1 is a possible D gene (5 bases). The CDR3 is 14 amino acids. Trimming cost V 3 bases and J 6 bases, with 15 bases left between them. Germline assignment: CDR1 SEHNR and CDR2 FQNEAQ (reference sequence).

The chain carries TRBV30 and TRBJ1-5; tentatively, D is TRBD1 (5 bases). The V gene's germline CDR1 is GTSNPN and CDR2 SVGIG (reference sequence). This CDR3 is built from 15 residues. V lost 1 base and J lost 5, with 15 bases in between. CDR3 sequence: CAWSGFGGVDQPQHF. In nucleotides, the CDR3 is TGTGCCTGGAGTGGGTTTGGAGGGGTTGATCAGCCCCAGCATTTT.

Of note for this clone: Additional DNA sequences in this sample encode the identical CDR3. V is TRBV5-1 and J is TRBJ1-6; 9 bases are a match to TRBD1. This CDR3 is 15 amino acids long. CDR1 and CDR2 from the germline V gene are SGHRS and YFSETQ. After removal of 5 bases from V and 5 bases from J, the junction contained 5 bases not matched to a gene. CDR3 in amino acids: CASSSRDRDNSPLHF. DNA of the CDR3: TGCGCCAGCAGTTCCCGGGACAGGGATAATTCACCCCTCCACTTT.

The rearrangement joins TRBV19 to TRBJ2-5, with 8 bases identical to TRBD2. Trimming at V came to 5 bases and at J to 0 bases, leaving 11 bases not matched to a gene. Germline CDR1 reads LNHDA; CDR2 reads SQIVND (reference sequence). CDR3 length: 17 residues. The CDR3, as DNA: TGTGCCAGTAGTCAGGGGCGGGGGGTCCAGTACCAAGAGACCCAGTACTTC. This translates into CASSQGRGVQYQETQYF.

The chain carries TRBV19 and TRBJ2-1; D not certain. Trimming took 4 bases from V and 10 from J, leaving 14 bases between them. The CDR3 length is 13 residues. Germline CDR1 is LNHDA and CDR2 is SQIVND (reference sequence). The CDR3 DNA is TGTGCCAGTAGTAAGCCCCCCCGTATGGAGCAGTTCTTC. Translated: CASSKPPRMEQFF.

The chain recombines TRBV5-1 with TRBJ2-7; D possibly matches TRBD1 or TRBD2 (5 bases each). CDR1 and CDR2 (germline): SGHRS, YFSETQ. With 6 bases removed from V and 6 bases from J, the gap between germline ends came to 10 bases. The CDR3 has 11 residues. Here the CDR3 DNA reads TGCGCCAGCACCGAGGGACGCGAGCAGTACTTC. Translated: CASTEGREQYF. Filled out from reference TRBV5-1 and TRBJ2-7, the complete variable domain reads KAGVTQTPRYLIKTRGQQVTLSCSPISGHRSVSWYQQTPGQGLQFLFEYFSETQRNKGNFPGRFSGRQFSNSRSEMNVSTLELGDSALYLCASTEGREQYFGPGTRLTVT.

The V call is TRBV5-1, the J call TRBJ2-3; D call uncertain. This CDR3 spans 12 amino acids. Trimming pared 0 bases from V and 8 bases from J, leaving 7 bases between. CDR1 and CDR2 from the germline V gene are SGHRS and YFSETQ. The CDR3 is CASSLDKGTQYF. CDR3 coding DNA: TGCGCCAGCAGCTTGGACAAAGGTACGCAGTATTTT.

The V and J genes are TRBV19 and TRBJ1-6; D unclear. Germline loops: CDR1 LNHDA, CDR2 SQIVND (reference sequence). The CDR3 length is 15 residues. V was shortened by 7 bases and J by 8 bases, with 18 bases between the two germline ends. CDR3 protein: CASNEGGSLYSPLHF. For the CDR3, the DNA is TGTGCCAGTAACGAGGGCGGGAGTCTCTATTCACCCCTCCACTTT.

V is TRBV12-3 or TRBV12-4 and J is TRBJ1-2, with TRBD1 matching 7 bases. J lost 4 bases, V lost 6 bases, and 5 bases had no gene match. CDR3 size: 13 residues. As DNA, the CDR3 is TGTGCCAGCAGCAGACAGGGCAGCTATGGCTACACCTTC. Translating gives CASSRQGSYGYTF.

V and J are TRBV7-2 and TRBJ2-3; 9 bases align to TRBD2. J lost 3 bases, V lost 5 bases, and 6 bases had no gene match. The CDR3 sequence is 15 residues long. The V gene's germline CDR1 is SGHTA and CDR2 FQGNSA. The CDR3 DNA is TGTGCCAGCAGCCTCATAGCGGGGGCGACAGATACGCAGTATTTT. Protein product: CASSLIAGATDTQYF.

This chain joins TRBV14 and TRBJ2-3; D might be TRBD1 (7 bases). The ends were cut back, 8 bases at V and 7 bases at J, with 19 bases in the middle. Germline-derived CDR1 and CDR2 are SGHDN and FVKESK. This CDR3 is built from 14 residues. This CDR3 reads CASQAGGLLYTQYF. Written as DNA, the CDR3 is TGTGCCAGCCAGGCAGGGGGACTCCTTTATACGCAGTATTTT.

The V call is TRBV11-3, the J call TRBJ2-1; TRBD2 matches at 9 bases. CDR1 is SGHNT, CDR2 YENEEA, per germline. The J segment lost 7 bases and the V segment lost 1 base, leaving 11 bases of the junction unmatched. The CDR3 length is 17 residues. The chain's CDR3 is CASSLGIAGAGMNEQFF. Written as DNA, the CDR3 is TGTGCCAGCAGCTTAGGTATAGCGGGAGCCGGTATGAATGAGCAGTTCTTC.

The chain links TRBV18 to TRBJ1-1; 7 bases align to TRBD1. The length of the CDR3 is 16 residues. Germline loops: CDR1 KGHSH, CDR2 LQKENI. V lost 3 bases to trimming and J lost 1 base; unmatched junction nucleotides: 8. This CDR3 is CASSPKTTGTNTEAFF. In DNA, the CDR3 is TGTGCCAGCTCACCGAAGACGACAGGGACGAACACTGAAGCTTTCTTT.

The rearrangement joins TRBV27 to TRBJ2-6, with TRBD2 matching over 11 bases. V lost 8 bases to trimming and J lost 3 bases; unmatched junction nucleotides: 12. The CDR3 totals 18 residues. Germline V lookup: CDR1 MNHEY, CDR2 SMNVEV (reference sequence). CDR3 sequence reads: CASHPTSGSYIGANVLTF. The CDR3 nucleotides read TGTGCCAGCCACCCAACTAGCGGGAGTTATATTGGGGCCAACGTCCTGACTTTC.